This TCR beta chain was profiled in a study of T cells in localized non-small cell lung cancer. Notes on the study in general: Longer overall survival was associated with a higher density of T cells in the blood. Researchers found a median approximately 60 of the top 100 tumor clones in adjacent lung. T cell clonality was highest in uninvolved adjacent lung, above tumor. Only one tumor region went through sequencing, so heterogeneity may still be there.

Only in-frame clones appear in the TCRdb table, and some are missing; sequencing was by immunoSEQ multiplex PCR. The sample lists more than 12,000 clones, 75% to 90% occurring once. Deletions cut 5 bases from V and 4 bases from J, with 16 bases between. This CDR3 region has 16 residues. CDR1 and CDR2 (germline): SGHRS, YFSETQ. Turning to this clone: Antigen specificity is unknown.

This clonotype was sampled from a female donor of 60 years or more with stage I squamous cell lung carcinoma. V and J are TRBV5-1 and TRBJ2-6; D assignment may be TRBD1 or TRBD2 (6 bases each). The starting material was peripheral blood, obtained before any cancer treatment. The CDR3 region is CASSTGGEYGANVLTF. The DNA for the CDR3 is TGCGCCAGCAGTACCGGGGGCGAATACGGGGCCAACGTCCTGACTTTC.